This T cell receptor beta chain came from a study of blood T cell repertoires in COVID-19. Study background: Spain, Italy and the United States supplied samples that represented acute and convalescent COVID-19.

Per the original data handling: It was from reference gene primer amplification that nucleated cell counts were estimated. Sequenced by immunoSEQ multiplex PCR; TCRdb stores in-frame clones only, minus some. D and trimming come from the DNA, and the V and J calls and clone size come from that table. Of a few hundred thousand clones listed, approximately 85% are singletons. Enrollees, about 18 to 89 years old, lived in roughly 24 US areas. Donors of Cohort 3 who recovered were those that had two negative PCRs, clearance, or symptom resolution. Trimming removed 6 bases at V and 9 bases at J, with 14 bases between. Germline V gene sequence: CDR1 LNHDA, CDR2 SQIVND (reference sequence). The CDR3 covers 12 residues.

The J gene is TRBJ1-1, the V gene TRBV19, with a tentative D call TRBD1 (6 bases). The material sequenced was PBMCs or T cells enriched from blood (not recorded which). The clonotype was recovered from a woman between 50 and 59 years old who had recovered from COVID-19. CDR3 DNA: TGTGCCAGTAGGAGGGAACAGGGTAAAGCTTTCTTT. The encoded protein is CASRREQGKAFF.